What follows are 15 T cell receptor beta chains derived from one specimen sequenced in a study of T cells in Graves' hyperthyroidism and ophthalmopathy. The source material, RNA transcripts, was used to amplify TCR beta CDR3 regions. The TCR CDR3 first-round RT-PCR relied on the HTBI primer set. TCRdb re-called the multiplex PCR reads through MiXCR, storing one row per CDR3 protein. Of around 700,000 distinct CDR3 sequences listed, approximately 18% are singletons. The sample consisted of blood. Receptors originate from a woman in her fifties or sixties with Graves' hyperthyroidism that later progressed to Graves' ophthalmopathy.

There are many counts of this clonotype. The chain is built from TRBV5-1 and TRBJ1-5, with no clear D. V was pared by 3 bases and J by 1 base, with 8 bases between. The CDR3 totals 14 residues. Per germline, CDR1 SGHRS and CDR2 YFSETQ. The CDR3 sequence is CASSYGQSNQPQHF. CDR3 coding DNA: TGCGCCAGCAGCTACGGGCAGAGCAATCAGCCCCAGCATTTT.

This clonotype has ten or more counts. The chain employs TRBV18 and TRBJ2-3, with 10 nucleotides matching TRBD2. The CDR3 consists of 17 residues. Germline V gene sequence: CDR1 KGHSH, CDR2 LQKENI. After removal of 5 bases from V and 2 bases from J, the junction contained 10 bases not matched to a gene. For the CDR3, the DNA is TGTGCCAGCTCATCCACCCCTAGCGGGGGTGACACAGATACGCAGTATTTT. This encodes CASSSTPSGGDTDTQYF.

The count of this clonotype is one. CDR3 region: CAWSNIWEPDYGYTF. CDR3 bases: TGTGCCTGGAGTAATATATGGGAACCAGACTATGGCTACACCTTC. The chain couples TRBV30 to TRBJ1-2; D unresolved. CDR1 and CDR2 (germline): GTSNPN, SVGIG (reference sequence). The CDR3 totals 15 residues. With 2 bases removed from V and 3 bases from J, the gap between germline ends came to 16 bases.

The sample holds many counts of this clonotype. V gene TRBV11-2 combines with J gene TRBJ1-5; 7 nucleotides match TRBD1. The germline V gene encodes CDR1 SGHAT and CDR2 FQNNGV. Germline trimming cut 5 bases from V and 5 bases from J; bases unmatched to any gene: 6. This CDR3 is 14 amino acids long. This CDR3 reads CASSPIGGDQPQHF. CDR3 nucleotide sequence: TGTGCCAGCAGCCCAATAGGGGGCGATCAGCCCCAGCATTTT.

At least ten counts were recorded for this clonotype. The chain employs TRBV20-1 and TRBJ2-7; D not resolved. V gave up 2 bases and J gave up 2 bases, with 10 bases separating them. This CDR3 has 13 residues. Germline lookup yields CDR1 DFQATT and CDR2 SNEGSKA (reference sequence). CDR3 nucleotides: TGCAGTGCTAGATGGTCTCAGACCTACGAGCAGTACTTC. The encoded protein is CSARWSQTYEQYF.

This clonotype was detected many times. The chain combines TRBV15 with TRBJ1-1; D gene uncertain. V dropped 4 bases and J dropped 5 bases, with 11 bases sitting between them. Germline CDR1 LNHNV, CDR2 YYDKDF (reference sequence). The CDR3 totals 13 residues. The CDR3 region has the DNA TGTGCCACCAGCACCGGACGGCTAACTGAAGCTTTCTTT. This codes for CATSTGRLTEAFF.

The V gene is TRBV20-1, the J gene TRBJ1-3; 9 nucleotides align to TRBD1. Germline-derived CDR1 and CDR2 are DFQATT and SNEGSKA (reference sequence). The CDR3 runs 15 residues. V shed 3 bases and J 3 bases; nucleotides not matched to a gene: 6. The CDR3 bases are TGCAGTGCTAGGGAAGGGACAGGGTTTGGAAACACCATATATTTT. This gives the protein CSAREGTGFGNTIYF.

The chain is built from TRBV30 and TRBJ2-2; D call uncertain. V was pared by 0 bases and J by 2 bases, with 13 bases between. Germline-derived CDR1 and CDR2 are GTSNPN and SVGIG (reference sequence). The CDR3 has 16 amino acids. CDR3 loop: CAWSVSQSFNTGELFF. In nucleotides, the CDR3 is TGTGCCTGGAGTGTAAGCCAGTCTTTTAACACCGGGGAGCTGTTTTTT.

Ten or more counts support this clonotype. The chain joins TRBV7-9 to TRBJ1-6; 8 bases match TRBD1. The CDR3 is 14 residues long. Germline CDR1 and CDR2: SEHNR and FQNEAQ (reference sequence). J was trimmed by 7 bases and V by 4 bases; bases with no gene match: 3. CDR3 in amino acids: CASSSGQENSPLHF. CDR3 nucleotide sequence: TGTGCCAGCAGCTCGGGACAGGAGAATTCACCCCTCCACTTT.

The rearrangement joins TRBV13 to TRBJ2-1; D gene uncertain. CDR3 size: 11 residues. Per the germline V gene, CDR1 is PRHDT and CDR2 is FYEKMQ (reference sequence). The V end was cut by 4 bases, the J end by 12 bases, with 10 bases between. CDR3 in DNA: TGTGCCAGCAGCTACCTCTACGGGCAGTTCTTC. It is translated as CASSYLYGQFF.

This clonotype was picked up many times. CDR3 sequence: CASSFRAGELYGYTF. DNA of the CDR3: TGCGCCAGCAGCTTTAGGGCAGGGGAACTCTATGGCTACACCTTC. The J gene is TRBJ1-2, the V gene TRBV5-1, with D possibly TRBD1 on 6 matching bases. CDR1 SGHRS and CDR2 YFSETQ come from the germline V gene. V gave up 2 bases and J gave up 4 bases, with 15 bases separating them. This CDR3 contains 15 residues.

This rearrangement joins TRBV18 to TRBJ2-1; D is unclear. The V gene's germline CDR1 is KGHSH and CDR2 LQKENI. Trimming pared 2 bases from V and 3 bases from J, leaving 5 bases between. The CDR3 is 13 residues long. Here the CDR3 reads CASSPASYNEQFF. CDR3 coding DNA: TGTGCCAGCTCACCAGCCAGCTACAATGAGCAGTTCTTC. Full variable domain (missing parts from reference TRBV18 and TRBJ2-1): NAGVMQNPRHLVRRRGQEARLRCSPMKGHSHVYWYRQLPEEGLKFMVYLQKENIIDESGMPKERFSAEFPKEGPSILRIQQVVRGDSAAYFCASSPASYNEQFFGPGTRLTVL.

This clonotype was counted ten times or more. The chain employs TRBV29-1 and TRBJ2-1, with a weak D call TRBD1 (5 bases). V was shortened by 1 base and J by 0 bases, with 13 bases between the two germline ends. The CDR3 consists of 16 residues. Germline V gene lookup returns CDR1 SQVTM and CDR2 ANQGSEA. CDR3 protein: CSVEAPGSGSYNEQFF. DNA for the CDR3: TGCAGCGTTGAAGCCCCAGGGTCCGGCTCCTACAATGAGCAGTTCTTC.

This clonotype appeared many times. The gene calls are TRBV30 and TRBJ1-6; D not resolved. This CDR3 has 15 amino acids. The V end was cut by 8 bases, the J end by 8 bases, with 22 bases between. The germline V gene has CDR1 GTSNPN and CDR2 SVGIG (reference sequence). CDR3 sequence: CAGTVRRTQYSPLHF. DNA for the CDR3: TGTGCCGGAACAGTAAGACGGACCCAATATTCACCCCTCCACTTT.

The chain is built from TRBV6-5 and TRBJ2-3, with 9 bases lining up with TRBD2. V gave up 2 bases and J gave up 7 bases; unmatched junction bases: 13. Per germline, CDR1 MNHEY and CDR2 SVGAGI. The CDR3 extends over 17 amino acids. DNA for the CDR3: TGTGCCAGCAGTTACGGAAGCGGGGGGAGCCTACTTTATACGCAGTATTTT. This codes for CASSYGSGGSLLYTQYF.